Detailed here is one T cell receptor (beta chain). Per the germline V gene, CDR1 is LGHNA and CDR2 is YSLEER. This CDR3 region has 16 residues. J was trimmed by 5 bases and V by 5 bases; bases with no gene match: 13. The assay was immunoSEQ multiplex PCR, and TCRdb's table has in-frame clones only and misses some. The sample shows about 29,000 clones, approximately 90% of them seen only once. The data derive from a study of OX40 agonist ivuxolimab in advanced cancers. Study-wide context: An anti-OX40 (CD134) antibody with agonistic activity, ivuxolimab, was administered to patients. Patients were treated with intravenous ivuxolimab, dosed at 0.01 to 10 mg/kg and infused every 2 weeks. Patients were under 90% male with ages about 23 to 90, mean about 60. Two cutaneous melanoma patients and one hepatocellular carcinoma patient, three in all, had partial responses.

This chain links TRBV4-3 with TRBJ2-7; TRBD2 aligns across 9 bases. Specimen: CD4+ or CD8+ T cells sorted from blood, collected in a trial of the OX40 agonist ivuxolimab. The clonotype was recovered from an adult with an advanced solid tumor such as melanoma, head and neck, liver or kidney cancer. DNA of the CDR3: TGCGCCAGCAGCGGATACGGAGCGGGAGGCGAACACGAGCAGTACTTC. The encoded protein is CASSGYGAGGEHEQYF.